Here is one T cell receptor beta chain with its context. Its antigen is not identified. The entry originates in a study of blood T cells in healthy people across ages. General study findings and limits: Estimated diversity that came from one million T cells was considered an underestimate. There were more naive CD4+ cells and higher diversity in long-lived donors than in aged donors.

The donors, healthy Caucasians from Russia, were aged roughly 6 to 100. Isolation yielded PBMCs, at least 6 million per sample, in every case. Combining a sample-barcoded 5' primer with a J-beta primer mix, a second PCR ran for 7 to 11 cycles. TCRdb re-analysed the 5' RACE reads in MiXCR, keeping a single row per CDR3 protein. The sample has about 600,000 distinct CDR3 sequences; less than 60% are singletons. The sequencing sample was made of blood. The TCR originated in a man older than 75 in good health.

The CDR3 here is CASSPGLAGYETQYF. The CDR3 nucleotides are TGTGCCAGCAGCCCGGGACTAGCGGGTTATGAGACCCAGTACTTC. The gene calls are TRBV7-9 and TRBJ2-5; 12 nucleotides line up with TRBD2. This CDR3 has 15 residues. In germline, CDR1 is SEHNR, CDR2 FQNEAQ (reference sequence). V dropped 5 bases and J dropped 5; count of bases not matched to a gene: 6.